The 26 T cell receptor beta chains presented below share a single source sample, sequenced in a study of T cell responses to AZD1222 COVID-19 vaccine. Using immunoSEQ multiplex PCR, the repertoire was profiled, and TCRdb retains in-frame clones only, with some absent. Counted here are 86,000 or so clones, about 89% occurring once; the ten biggest clones make up 11%. The sequenced sample was peripheral blood, obtained 28 days after the second AZD1222 dose. These receptors were collected from an adult who received the AZD1222 COVID-19 vaccine.

The rearrangement uses TRBV19 and TRBJ1-2; D unresolved. Deletions cut 6 bases from V and 3 bases from J, with 8 bases between. Germline lookup yields CDR1 LNHDA and CDR2 SQIVND (reference sequence). The CDR3 totals 12 residues. This CDR3 reads CASSGYHYGYTF. The DNA of the CDR3 is TGTGCCAGTAGCGGATACCACTATGGCTACACCTTC.

The chain uses TRBV11-2 and TRBJ1-1, with a possible D match to TRBD1 (5 bases). Per germline, CDR1 SGHAT and CDR2 FQNNGV. Trimming removed 8 bases at V and 1 base at J, with 14 bases between. The CDR3 runs to 14 residues. CDR3 protein: CASFPDTSNTEAFF. The CDR3 nucleotides read TGTGCCAGCTTTCCGGACACTTCGAACACTGAAGCTTTCTTT.

The V call is TRBV7-9, the J call TRBJ1-5; the D is unclear. The V gene lost 5 bases and the J gene lost 6 bases, with 17 bases spanning the gap. The CDR3 length is 15 residues. Germline assignment: CDR1 SEHNR and CDR2 FQNEAQ (reference sequence). The CDR3 bases are TGTGCCAGCAGCCCACCGGGAGGTGAAGGTCAGCCCCAGCATTTT. Translating gives CASSPPGGEGQPQHF.

This chain connects TRBV7-9 to TRBJ1-6; D uncertain. Germline V gene data show CDR1 as SEHNR and CDR2 as FQNEAQ (reference sequence). This CDR3 has 13 residues. Trimming stripped 2 bases from V and 10 bases from J, with 9 bases between. The CDR3 protein is CASSLSRKSPLHF. In DNA form, the CDR3 reads TGTGCCAGCAGCTTAAGCCGGAAGTCACCCCTCCACTTT.

The chain combines TRBV28 with TRBJ2-7; D call uncertain. Deletions cut 2 bases from V and 3 bases from J, with 5 bases between. The germline V gene has CDR1 MDHEN and CDR2 SYDVKM. This CDR3 is 12 amino acids long. The CDR3 DNA follows: TGTGCCAGCAGTTTACGGAACTACGAGCAGTACTTC. Amino acid sequence: CASSLRNYEQYF.

The rearrangement uses TRBV7-6 and TRBJ2-1; possibly TRBD1 or TRBD2 for D (5 bases each). Trimming took off 2 bases at V and 3 bases at J, with 23 bases between the two ends. CDR1 is SGHVS and CDR2 is FNYEAQ in the germline V gene. The CDR3 has 19 residues. The DNA of the CDR3 is TGTGCCAGCAGCTTATTTGGGGGAGTGTTAATTAATAACTACAATGAGCAGTTCTTC. The encoded protein is CASSLFGGVLINNYNEQFF.

With regard to this clone: At one end, the junction sequence differs from germline, possibly due to a read error. This chain's CDR3 is CASSQEIRSVIF. The CDR3, as DNA: TGTGCCAGCAGCCAAGAGATTCGGTCGGTTATCTTT. The chain has TRBV3-1 (or the pseudogene TRBV3-2) and TRBJ1-1, with D unclear. From germline, CDR1 is LGHDT and CDR2 YNNKEL (reference sequence). This CDR3 is built from 12 residues.

J is TRBJ2-7 and V is TRBV28; the D gene is possibly TRBD2 (6 bases). This CDR3 region has 16 residues. V lost 6 bases and J 3 bases, leaving 21 bases between the germline ends. The germline V gene has CDR1 MDHEN and CDR2 SYDVKM. Here the CDR3 reads CASSLYSGPGGYEQYF. The CDR3, as DNA: TGTGCCAGCAGCCTTTACTCGGGACCCGGGGGCTACGAGCAGTACTTC.

This sequence joins TRBV4-1 and TRBJ1-2, with 9 nucleotides matching TRBD1. This CDR3 has 15 residues. The germline V gene has CDR1 MGHRA and CDR2 YSYEKL. With 3 bases clipped from V and 5 bases from J, the junction kept 7 bases outside the gene matches. Here the CDR3 reads CASSQTGTGLYGYTF. In DNA form, the CDR3 reads TGCGCCAGCAGCCAGACCGGGACAGGGTTATATGGCTACACCTTC.

This clone is a singleton in its sample. V usage is TRBV12-3 or TRBV12-4 and J usage is TRBJ2-5; D gene unclear. V was trimmed by 8 bases and J by 1 base, leaving 8 bases between them. CDR3 size: 12 residues. CDR3 protein: CASGTLQETQYF. In DNA form, the CDR3 reads TGTGCCAGCGGAACACTCCAAGAGACCCAGTACTTC.

The V gene is TRBV29-1, the J gene TRBJ1-1; 8 nucleotides align to TRBD1. This CDR3 spans 14 amino acids. Trimming removed 4 bases from V and 4 bases from J; junction bases left unmatched: 8. Germline CDR1 reads SQVTM; CDR2 reads ANQGSEA. The DNA of the CDR3 is TGCAGCGTTGGGGGGGCAGGGGGCCCCACTGAAGCTTTCTTT. Translation: CSVGGAGGPTEAFF.

Only one count was recorded for this clone. This chain connects TRBV3-1 (or the pseudogene TRBV3-2) to TRBJ2-7; 9 bases agree with TRBD1. The V segment lost 4 bases and the J segment 2 bases; nucleotides outside the gene matches: 6. Germline V lookup: CDR1 LGHDT, CDR2 YNNKEL (reference sequence). The CDR3 is 15 residues long. The CDR3 region has the DNA TGTGCCAGCAGCCCGAGGACAGGGGACCCCTACGAGCAGTACTTC. Translating gives CASSPRTGDPYEQYF.

The rearrangement links TRBV5-6 to TRBJ1-2; 9 nucleotides align to TRBD1. CDR1 and CDR2 (germline): SGHDT, YYEEEE. V lost 4 bases to trimming and J lost 0 bases; unmatched junction nucleotides: 16. The CDR3 runs 19 residues. CDR3 in DNA: TGTGCCAGCAGCATGCCGGGACAGGGTGTCGGAGAATCTAACTATGGCTACACCTTC. Translating gives CASSMPGQGVGESNYGYTF.

The chain is built from TRBV7-6 and TRBJ2-1, with D maybe TRBD1 (5 bases). The ends were cut back, 5 bases at V and 9 bases at J, with 20 bases in the middle. The CDR3 length is 15 residues. Germline V gene sequence: CDR1 SGHVS, CDR2 FNYEAQ. Here the CDR3 DNA reads TGTGCCAGCAGCATAGACAGTCTGTTTGGTGGTGAGCAGTTCTTC. It codes for CASSIDSLFGGEQFF. Complete variable domain (other parts from reference TRBV7-6 and TRBJ2-1): GAGVSQSPRYKVTKRGQDVALRCDPISGHVSLYWYRQALGQGPEFLTYFNYEAQQDKSGLPNDRFSAERPEGSISTLTIQRTEQRDSAMYRCASSIDSLFGGEQFFGPGTRLTVL.

This clone was counted a single time. This chain uses TRBV28 with TRBJ1-6; D gene unclear. The V gene lost 5 bases and the J gene lost 7 bases, with 12 bases spanning the gap. The CDR3 contains 14 residues. Germline V gene sequence: CDR1 MDHEN, CDR2 SYDVKM. CDR3 protein: CASSPRSGNSPLHF. The CDR3 DNA is TGTGCCAGCAGTCCGAGGTCCGGCAATTCACCCCTCCACTTT. Drawing the rest from reference TRBV28 and TRBJ1-6, the complete variable domain is DVKVTQSSRYLVKRTGEKVFLECVQDMDHENMFWYRQDPGLGLRLIYFSYDVKMKEKGDIPEGYSVSREKKERFSLILESASTNQTSMYLCASSPRSGNSPLHFGNGTRLTVT.

The chain recombines TRBV18 with TRBJ2-7; weak D call: TRBD1 (7 bases). This CDR3 has 14 amino acids. Germline V gene lookup returns CDR1 KGHSH and CDR2 LQKENI. V was clipped by 4 bases and J by 4 bases, with 14 bases between them. This chain's CDR3 is CASSLAGGNYEQYF. The DNA of the CDR3 is TGTGCCAGCTCACTGGCAGGGGGGAATTACGAGCAGTACTTC.

This clone was recorded only once. The V and J genes are TRBV4-1 and TRBJ2-2; D not certain. Trimming took off 1 base at V and 6 bases at J, with 15 bases between the two ends. This CDR3 has 16 amino acids. Germline V gene data show CDR1 as MGHRA and CDR2 as YSYEKL. CDR3 sequence: CASSQGAGFWAGELFF. In DNA, the CDR3 is TGCGCCAGCAGCCAAGGGGCAGGTTTTTGGGCCGGGGAGCTGTTTTTT.

The rearrangement joins TRBV27 to TRBJ2-5; 8 bases map to TRBD1. The CDR3 contains 14 residues. The junction had 4 bases not matched to a gene; V was cut back by 5 bases and J by 2 bases. Germline CDR1 is MNHEY and CDR2 is SMNVEV (reference sequence). As DNA, the CDR3 is TGTGCCAGCAGTACACAGGGGGGTCAAGAGACCCAGTACTTC. Protein: CASSTQGGQETQYF.

This chain joins TRBV11-2 and TRBJ1-2; D ambiguous. The CDR3 is 14 amino acids. Germline values: CDR1 SGHAT, CDR2 FQNNGV. The germline V and J ends were trimmed by 0 bases and 4 bases, with 9 bases remaining between them. The CDR3 sequence is CASSLESRFYGYTF. In nucleotides, the CDR3 is TGTGCCAGCAGCTTAGAATCCCGATTCTATGGCTACACCTTC.

The chain joins TRBV30 to TRBJ1-2; D ambiguous. Germline CDR1 reads GTSNPN; CDR2 reads SVGIG (reference sequence). The CDR3 sequence is 13 residues long. V lost 0 bases, J lost 3 bases, and 8 bases lay in between. The CDR3 here is CAWSVGRDYGYTF. CDR3 DNA sequence: TGTGCCTGGAGTGTCGGGAGGGACTATGGCTACACCTTC.

This chain joins TRBV9 and TRBJ2-1; D unclear. Germline CDR1 is SGDLS and CDR2 is YYNGEE. CDR3 length: 16 residues. Between the trimmed V and J ends, which lost 1 base and 0 bases, there was a span of 11 bases. For the CDR3, the DNA is TGTGCCAGCAGCGTAACGTCAGCTACCTCCTACAATGAGCAGTTCTTC. Its protein product is CASSVTSATSYNEQFF.

The chain links TRBV29-1 to TRBJ1-2; 9 nucleotides align to TRBD1. Per the germline V gene, CDR1 is SQVTM and CDR2 is ANQGSEA. V was pared by 4 bases and J by 4 bases, with 10 bases of the junction left unmatched. The CDR3 runs to 15 residues. CDR3 in amino acids: CSVAGGTGNFYGYTF. CDR3 sequence (DNA): TGCAGCGTTGCAGGCGGGACAGGGAACTTCTATGGCTACACCTTC.

This rearrangement joins TRBV19 to TRBJ1-3, with D perhaps TRBD1 (6 bases). V was shortened by 1 base and J by 4 bases, with 17 bases between the two germline ends. The CDR3 contains 17 residues. Germline CDR1 is LNHDA and CDR2 is SQIVND (reference sequence). CDR3 DNA: TGTGCCAGTAGTATAGCCCCGGACAGAGCGGCAGGAAACACCATATATTTT. Residues: CASSIAPDRAAGNTIYF.

The chain employs TRBV6-5 and TRBJ2-1; the D gene is possibly TRBD2 (6 bases). Per germline, CDR1 MNHEY and CDR2 SVGAGI. V lost 0 bases to trimming and J lost 1 base, with 10 bases between them. The length of the CDR3 is 16 residues. CDR3 in amino acids: CASSYSRDLSYNEQFF. The DNA of the CDR3 is TGTGCCAGCAGTTACTCCCGGGACTTGTCCTACAATGAGCAGTTCTTC.

The chain uses TRBV5-4 and TRBJ1-1, with D possibly TRBD1 on 6 matching bases. The ends were cut back, 5 bases at V and 3 bases at J, with 17 bases in the middle. The CDR3 spans 15 residues. Germline CDR1 and CDR2: SGHNT and YYREEE (reference sequence). CDR3 sequence reads: CASRTGRGGDTEAFF. CDR3 bases: TGTGCCAGCAGAACGGGCAGGGGTGGAGACACTGAAGCTTTCTTT.

The genes are TRBV11-2 and TRBJ2-7, with 9 nucleotides matching TRBD1. V trimming: 10 bases; J trimming: 6 bases; junction bases outside the gene matches: 19. The CDR3 sequence is 16 residues long. The V gene's germline CDR1 is SGHAT and CDR2 FQNNGV. This CDR3 reads CATEKYNRGRNSEQYF. CDR3 bases: TGTGCCACCGAAAAATACAACAGGGGGCGCAATAGCGAGCAGTACTTC.